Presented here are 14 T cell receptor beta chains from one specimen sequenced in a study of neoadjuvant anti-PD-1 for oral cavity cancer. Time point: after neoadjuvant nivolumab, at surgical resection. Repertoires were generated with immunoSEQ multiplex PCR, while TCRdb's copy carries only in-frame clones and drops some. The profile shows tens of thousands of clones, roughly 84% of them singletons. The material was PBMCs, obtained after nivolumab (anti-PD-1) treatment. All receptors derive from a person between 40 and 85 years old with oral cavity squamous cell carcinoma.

CDR3 protein: CASRRTGMTEAFF. Here the CDR3 DNA reads TGTGCCAGCAGGCGTACAGGGATGACTGAAGCTTTCTTT. The chain carries TRBV6-1 and TRBJ1-1; D might be TRBD1 (6 bases). Trimming stripped 6 bases from V and 5 bases from J, with 13 bases between. Germline V lookup: CDR1 MNHNS, CDR2 SASEGT. CDR3 length equals 13 residues.

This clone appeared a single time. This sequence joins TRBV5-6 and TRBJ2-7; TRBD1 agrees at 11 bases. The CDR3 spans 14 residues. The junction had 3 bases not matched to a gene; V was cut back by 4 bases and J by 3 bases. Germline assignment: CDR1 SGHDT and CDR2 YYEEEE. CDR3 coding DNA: TGTGCCAGCAGCACGGACAGGGGGCTCTACGAGCAGTACTTC. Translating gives CASSTDRGLYEQYF.

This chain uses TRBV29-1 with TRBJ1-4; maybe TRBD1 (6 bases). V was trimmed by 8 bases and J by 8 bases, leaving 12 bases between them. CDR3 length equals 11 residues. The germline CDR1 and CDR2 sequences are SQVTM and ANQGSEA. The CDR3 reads CSFRQAEKLFF. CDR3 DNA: TGCAGCTTCCGACAGGCAGAAAAACTGTTTTTT.

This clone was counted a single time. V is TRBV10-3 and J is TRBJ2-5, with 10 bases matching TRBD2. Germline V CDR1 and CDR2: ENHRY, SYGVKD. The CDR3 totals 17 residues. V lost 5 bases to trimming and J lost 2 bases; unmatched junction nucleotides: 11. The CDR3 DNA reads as TGTGCCATCAGTCCTAGCGGGAGTGCTACCTTTCAAGAGACCCAGTACTTC. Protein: CAISPSGSATFQETQYF.

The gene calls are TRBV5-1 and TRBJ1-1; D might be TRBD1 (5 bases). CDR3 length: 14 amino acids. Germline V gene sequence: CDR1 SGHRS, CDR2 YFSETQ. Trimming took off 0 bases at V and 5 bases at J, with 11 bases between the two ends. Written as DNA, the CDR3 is TGCGCCAGCAGCTTGGTAGGGGCGCGGACTGAAGCTTTCTTT. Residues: CASSLVGARTEAFF.

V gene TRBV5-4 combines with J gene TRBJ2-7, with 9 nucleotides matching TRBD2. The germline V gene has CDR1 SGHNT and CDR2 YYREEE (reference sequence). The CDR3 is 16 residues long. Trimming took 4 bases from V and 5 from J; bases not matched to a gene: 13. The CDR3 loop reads CASSLGGVAGAHEQYF. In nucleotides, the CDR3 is TGTGCCAGCAGCCTGGGGGGGGTAGCGGGAGCCCACGAGCAGTACTTC.

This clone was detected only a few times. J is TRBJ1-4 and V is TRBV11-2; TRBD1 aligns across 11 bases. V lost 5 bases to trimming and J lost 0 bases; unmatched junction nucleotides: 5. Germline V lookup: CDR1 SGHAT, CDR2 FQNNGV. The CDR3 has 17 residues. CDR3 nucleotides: TGTGCCAGCAGCCTAGGGACAGGGGGAGCAACTAATGAAAAACTGTTTTTT. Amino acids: CASSLGTGGATNEKLFF.

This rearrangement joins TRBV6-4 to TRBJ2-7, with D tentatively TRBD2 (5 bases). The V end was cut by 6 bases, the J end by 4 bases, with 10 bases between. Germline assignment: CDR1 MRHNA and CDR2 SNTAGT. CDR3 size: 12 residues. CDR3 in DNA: TGTGCCAGCAGCGCGGGTATATACGAGCAGTACTTC. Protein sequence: CASSAGIYEQYF.

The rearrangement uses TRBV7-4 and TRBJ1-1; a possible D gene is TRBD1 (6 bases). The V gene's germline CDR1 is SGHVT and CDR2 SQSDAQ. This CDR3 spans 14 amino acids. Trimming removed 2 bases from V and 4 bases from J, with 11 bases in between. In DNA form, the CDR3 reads TGTGCCAGCAGCTTAAACAGGGTGGGCACTGAAGCTTTCTTT. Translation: CASSLNRVGTEAFF.

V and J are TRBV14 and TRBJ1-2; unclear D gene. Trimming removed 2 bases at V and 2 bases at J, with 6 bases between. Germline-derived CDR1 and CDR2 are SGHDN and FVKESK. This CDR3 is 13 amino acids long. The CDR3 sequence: CASSQQLNYGYTF. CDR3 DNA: TGTGCCAGCAGCCAACAACTAAACTATGGCTACACCTTC.

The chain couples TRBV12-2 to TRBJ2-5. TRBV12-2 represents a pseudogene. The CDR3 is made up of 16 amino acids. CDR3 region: CASRILDTGPQETQYF. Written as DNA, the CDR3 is TGTGCAAGTCGCATCCTAGACACCGGGCCACAAGAGACCCAGTACTTC.

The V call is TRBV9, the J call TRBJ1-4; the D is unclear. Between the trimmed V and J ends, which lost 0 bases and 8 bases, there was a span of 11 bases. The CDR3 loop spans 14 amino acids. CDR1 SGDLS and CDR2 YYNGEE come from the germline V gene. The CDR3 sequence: CASSVDSLDEKLFF. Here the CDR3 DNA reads TGTGCCAGCAGCGTAGACAGTCTCGACGAAAAACTGTTTTTT.

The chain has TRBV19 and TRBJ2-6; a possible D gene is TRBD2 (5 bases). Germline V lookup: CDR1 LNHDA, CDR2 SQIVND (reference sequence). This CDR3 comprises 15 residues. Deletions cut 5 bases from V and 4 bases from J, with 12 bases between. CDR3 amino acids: CASSGGSSGANVLTF. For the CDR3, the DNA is TGTGCCAGTAGTGGAGGATCATCCGGGGCCAACGTCCTGACTTTC.

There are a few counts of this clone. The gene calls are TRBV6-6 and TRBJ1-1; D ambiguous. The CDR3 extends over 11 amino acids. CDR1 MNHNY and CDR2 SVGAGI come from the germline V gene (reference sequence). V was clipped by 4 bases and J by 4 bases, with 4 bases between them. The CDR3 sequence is CASSSGTEAFF. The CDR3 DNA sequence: TGTGCCAGCAGTTCCGGCACTGAAGCTTTCTTT.